The T cell receptor (beta chain) under discussion was sequenced for a study of control samples from healthy donors and cancer patients. TCRdb's copy holds only in-frame clones and misses some; the assay was immunoSEQ multiplex PCR. The sample holds about 90,000 clones, about nine tenths seen once. CDR3 size: 12 residues. Trimming shortened V by 3 bases and J by 8 bases, and 10 bases separated the two germline ends. Sequencing used blood. The rearrangement uses TRBV12-3 or TRBV12-4 and TRBJ1-2; weak D call: TRBD1 (6 bases). The sequence was collected from a woman aged 18-30 years in good health. Here the CDR3 reads CASSFQGWGYTF. In nucleotides, the CDR3 is TGTGCCAGCAGTTTTCAGGGGTGGGGCTACACCTTC.